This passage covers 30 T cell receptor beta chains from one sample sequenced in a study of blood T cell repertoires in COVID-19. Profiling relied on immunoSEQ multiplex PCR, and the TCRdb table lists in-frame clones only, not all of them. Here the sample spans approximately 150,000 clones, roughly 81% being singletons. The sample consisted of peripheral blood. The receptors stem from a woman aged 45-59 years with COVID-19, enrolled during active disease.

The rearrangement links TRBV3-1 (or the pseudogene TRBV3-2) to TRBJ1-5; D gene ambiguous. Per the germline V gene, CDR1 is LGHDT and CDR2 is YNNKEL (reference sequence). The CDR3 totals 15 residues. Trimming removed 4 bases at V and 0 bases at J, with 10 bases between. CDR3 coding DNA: TGTGCCAGCAGCCCGCTCGAGTATAGCAATCAGCCCCAGCATTTT. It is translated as CASSPLEYSNQPQHF.

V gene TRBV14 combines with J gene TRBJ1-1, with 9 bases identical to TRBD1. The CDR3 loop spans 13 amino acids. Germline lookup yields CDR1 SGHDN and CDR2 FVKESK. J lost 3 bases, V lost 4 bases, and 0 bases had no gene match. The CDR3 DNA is TGTGCCAGCAGCCGGGACAGGGACACTGAAGCTTTCTTT. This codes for CASSRDRDTEAFF.

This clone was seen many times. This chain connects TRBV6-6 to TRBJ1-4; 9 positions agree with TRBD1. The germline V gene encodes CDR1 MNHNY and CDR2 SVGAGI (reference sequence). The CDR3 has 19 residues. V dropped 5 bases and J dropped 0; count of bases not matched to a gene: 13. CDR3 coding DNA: TGTGCCAGCAGTCAACCCAGACAGGGGGGGATTGCAACTAATGAAAAACTGTTTTTT. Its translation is CASSQPRQGGIATNEKLFF.

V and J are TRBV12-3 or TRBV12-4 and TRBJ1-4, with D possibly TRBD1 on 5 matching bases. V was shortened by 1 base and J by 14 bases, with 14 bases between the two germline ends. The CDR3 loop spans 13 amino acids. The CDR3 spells CASSLVLRGGLFF. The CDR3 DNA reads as TGTGCCAGCAGTTTAGTCCTCCGGGGGGGTCTGTTTTTT.

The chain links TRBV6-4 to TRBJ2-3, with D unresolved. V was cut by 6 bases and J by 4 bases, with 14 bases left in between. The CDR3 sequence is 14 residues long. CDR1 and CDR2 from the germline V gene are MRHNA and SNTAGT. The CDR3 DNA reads TGTGCCAGCAGCCTCAACCTAGATTCAGATACGCAGTATTTT. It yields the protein CASSLNLDSDTQYF.

The CDR3 protein is CASRTPGSNYGYTF. The CDR3 nucleotides read TGCGCCAGCAGGACCCCAGGTTCCAACTATGGCTACACCTTC. J is TRBJ1-2 and V is TRBV10-1; D is ambiguous. Germline CDR1 WNHNN, CDR2 SYGVQD (reference sequence). The CDR3 totals 14 residues. Trimming cost V 6 bases and J 2 bases, with 13 bases left between them.

The CDR3 here is CASRRTGESSYEQYF. CDR3 bases: TGCGCCAGCAGGAGAACAGGGGAATCTTCCTACGAGCAGTACTTC. The chain joins TRBV4-1 to TRBJ2-7; the match to TRBD1 covers 7 bases. The CDR3 totals 15 residues. J gave up 1 base and V 6 bases, and 9 bases lay outside the gene matches. CDR1 and CDR2 (germline): MGHRA, YSYEKL.

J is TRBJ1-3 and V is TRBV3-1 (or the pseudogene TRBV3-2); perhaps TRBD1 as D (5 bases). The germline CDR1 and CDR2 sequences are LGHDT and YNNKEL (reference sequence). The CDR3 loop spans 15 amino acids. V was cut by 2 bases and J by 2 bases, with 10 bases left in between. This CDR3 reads CASSQSQGAGNTIYF. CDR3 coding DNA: TGTGCCAGCAGCCAATCGCAGGGTGCTGGAAACACCATATATTTT.

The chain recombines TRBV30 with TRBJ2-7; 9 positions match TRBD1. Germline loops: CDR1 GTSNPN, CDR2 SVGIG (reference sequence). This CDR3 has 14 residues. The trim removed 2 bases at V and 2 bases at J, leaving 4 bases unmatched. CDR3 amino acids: CAWSLGQGTYEQYF. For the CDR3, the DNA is TGTGCCTGGAGTTTGGGACAGGGAACCTACGAGCAGTACTTC. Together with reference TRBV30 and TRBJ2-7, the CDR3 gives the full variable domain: SQTIHQWPATLVQPVGSPLSLECTVEGTSNPNLYWYRQAAGRGLQLLFYSVGIGQISSEVPQNLSASRPQDRQFILSSKKLLLSDSGFYLCAWSLGQGTYEQYFGPGTRLTVT.

CDR3 region: CASTSDSKETQYF. The CDR3 coding sequence is TGTGCCAGCACCTCGGACAGCAAAGAGACCCAGTACTTC. The chain links TRBV12-3 or TRBV12-4 to TRBJ2-5; D might be TRBD1 (6 bases). This CDR3 contains 13 residues. Trimming stripped 7 bases from V and 3 bases from J, with 12 bases between.

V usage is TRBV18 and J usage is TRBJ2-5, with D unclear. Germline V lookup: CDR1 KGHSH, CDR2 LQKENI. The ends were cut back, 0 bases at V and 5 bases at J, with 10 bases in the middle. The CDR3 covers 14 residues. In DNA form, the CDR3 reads TGTGCCAGCTCACCACCCGCATCGGAGGAGACCCAGTACTTC. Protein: CASSPPASEETQYF.

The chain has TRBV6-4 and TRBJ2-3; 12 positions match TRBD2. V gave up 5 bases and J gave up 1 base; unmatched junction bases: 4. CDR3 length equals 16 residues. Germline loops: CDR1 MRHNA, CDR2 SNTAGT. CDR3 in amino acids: CASSSSGGVGTDTQYF. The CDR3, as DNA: TGTGCCAGCAGTTCTAGCGGGGGGGTTGGCACAGATACGCAGTATTTT.

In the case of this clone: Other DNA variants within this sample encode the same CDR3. The CDR3 protein is CASSIGGSEKLFF. The CDR3 bases are TGTGCCAGTAGTATAGGGGGCTCTGAAAAACTGTTTTTT. The chain links TRBV19 to TRBJ1-4, with D perhaps matching TRBD1 (5 bases). The V gene lost 1 base and the J gene lost 7 bases, with 7 bases spanning the gap. The CDR3 totals 13 residues. The germline CDR1 and CDR2 sequences are LNHDA and SQIVND (reference sequence).

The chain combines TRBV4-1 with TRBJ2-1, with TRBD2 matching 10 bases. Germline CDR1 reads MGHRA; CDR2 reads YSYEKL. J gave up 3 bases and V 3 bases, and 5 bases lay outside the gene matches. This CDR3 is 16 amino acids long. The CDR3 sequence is CASSQVLAGDYNEQFF. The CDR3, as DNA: TGCGCCAGCAGCCAGGTTCTAGCGGGGGACTACAATGAGCAGTTCTTC.

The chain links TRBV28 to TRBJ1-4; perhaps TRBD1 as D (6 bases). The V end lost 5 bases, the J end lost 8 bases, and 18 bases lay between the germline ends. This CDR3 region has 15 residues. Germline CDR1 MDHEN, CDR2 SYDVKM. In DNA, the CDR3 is TGTGCCAGCAGTGCCCCAGGGGCTTCGGGAGAAAAACTGTTTTTT. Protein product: CASSAPGASGEKLFF.

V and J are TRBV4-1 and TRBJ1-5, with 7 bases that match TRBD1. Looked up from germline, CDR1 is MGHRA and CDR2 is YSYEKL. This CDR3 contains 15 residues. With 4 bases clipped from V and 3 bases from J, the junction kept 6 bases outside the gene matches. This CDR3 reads CASSPRGTVNQPQHF. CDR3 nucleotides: TGCGCCAGCAGCCCTCGTGGGACAGTCAATCAGCCCCAGCATTTT.

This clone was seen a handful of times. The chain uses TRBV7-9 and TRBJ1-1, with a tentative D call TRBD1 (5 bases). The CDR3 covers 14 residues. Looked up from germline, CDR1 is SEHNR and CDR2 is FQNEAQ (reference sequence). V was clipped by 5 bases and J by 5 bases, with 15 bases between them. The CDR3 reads CASSLQDSRTEAFF. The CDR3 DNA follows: TGTGCCAGCAGCCTACAGGATAGTCGGACTGAAGCTTTCTTT.

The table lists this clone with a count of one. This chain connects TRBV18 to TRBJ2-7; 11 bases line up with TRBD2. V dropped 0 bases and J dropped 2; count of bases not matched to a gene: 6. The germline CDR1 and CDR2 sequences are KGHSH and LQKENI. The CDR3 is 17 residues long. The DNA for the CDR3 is TGTGCCAGCTCACCACCGGGTTCTAGCGGGGGGACCTACGAGCAGTACTTC. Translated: CASSPPGSSGGTYEQYF. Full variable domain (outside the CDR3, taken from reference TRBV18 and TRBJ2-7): NAGVMQNPRHLVRRRGQEARLRCSPMKGHSHVYWYRQLPEEGLKFMVYLQKENIIDESGMPKERFSAEFPKEGPSILRIQQVVRGDSAAYFCASSPPGSSGGTYEQYFGPGTRLTVT.

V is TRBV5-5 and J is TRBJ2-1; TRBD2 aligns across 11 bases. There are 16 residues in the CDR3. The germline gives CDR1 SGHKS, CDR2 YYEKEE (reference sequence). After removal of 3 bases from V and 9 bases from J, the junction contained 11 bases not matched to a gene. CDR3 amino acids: CASSYSSGGSSGEQFF. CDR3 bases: TGTGCCAGCAGCTACTCTAGCGGGGGGTCGAGTGGTGAGCAGTTCTTC.

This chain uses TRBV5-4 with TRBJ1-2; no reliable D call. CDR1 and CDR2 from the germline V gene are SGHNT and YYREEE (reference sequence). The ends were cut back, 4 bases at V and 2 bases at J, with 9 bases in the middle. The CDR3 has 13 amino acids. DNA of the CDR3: TGTGCCAGCAGCCCCGACAAGAACTATGGCTACACCTTC. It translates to CASSPDKNYGYTF.

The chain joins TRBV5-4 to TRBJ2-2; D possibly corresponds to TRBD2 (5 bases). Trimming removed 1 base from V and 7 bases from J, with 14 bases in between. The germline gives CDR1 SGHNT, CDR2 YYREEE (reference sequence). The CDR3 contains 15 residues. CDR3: CASSLSLGGVGELFF. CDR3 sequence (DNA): TGTGCCAGCAGCTTGAGCCTAGGAGGTGTCGGGGAGCTGTTTTTT.

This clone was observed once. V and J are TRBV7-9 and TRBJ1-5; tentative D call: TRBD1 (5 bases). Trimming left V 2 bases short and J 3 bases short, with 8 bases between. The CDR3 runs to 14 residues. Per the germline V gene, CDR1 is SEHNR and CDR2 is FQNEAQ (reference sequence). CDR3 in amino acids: CASSLQGLNQPQHF. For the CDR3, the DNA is TGTGCCAGCAGCTTACAGGGACTCAATCAGCCCCAGCATTTT.

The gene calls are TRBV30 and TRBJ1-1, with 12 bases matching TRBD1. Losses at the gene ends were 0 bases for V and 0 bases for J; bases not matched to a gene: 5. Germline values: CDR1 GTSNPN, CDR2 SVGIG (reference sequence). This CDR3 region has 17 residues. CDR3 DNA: TGTGCCTGGAGTGTAGGGACAGGGGGCCGGATGAACACTGAAGCTTTCTTT. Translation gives CAWSVGTGGRMNTEAFF.

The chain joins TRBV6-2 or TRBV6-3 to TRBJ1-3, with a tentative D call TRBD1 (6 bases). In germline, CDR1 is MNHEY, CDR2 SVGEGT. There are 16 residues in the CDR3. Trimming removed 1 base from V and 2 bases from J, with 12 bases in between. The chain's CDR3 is CASSYWIRGTGNTIYF. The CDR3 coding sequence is TGTGCCAGCAGTTACTGGATCAGGGGTACTGGAAACACCATATATTTT.

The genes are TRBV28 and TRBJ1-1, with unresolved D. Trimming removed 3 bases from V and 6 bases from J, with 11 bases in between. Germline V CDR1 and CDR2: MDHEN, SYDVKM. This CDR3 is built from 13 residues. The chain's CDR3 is CASSLSLGPEAFF. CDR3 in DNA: TGTGCCAGCAGTTTGTCTCTTGGGCCTGAAGCTTTCTTT.

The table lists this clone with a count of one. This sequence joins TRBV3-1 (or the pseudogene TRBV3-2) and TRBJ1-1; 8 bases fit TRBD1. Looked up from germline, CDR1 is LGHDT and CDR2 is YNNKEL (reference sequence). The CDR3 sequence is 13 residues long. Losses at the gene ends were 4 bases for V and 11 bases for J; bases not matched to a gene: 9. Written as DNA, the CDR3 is TGTGCCAGCAGCCGCGGACAGGGATCTCTGGCTTTCTTT. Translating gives CASSRGQGSLAFF.

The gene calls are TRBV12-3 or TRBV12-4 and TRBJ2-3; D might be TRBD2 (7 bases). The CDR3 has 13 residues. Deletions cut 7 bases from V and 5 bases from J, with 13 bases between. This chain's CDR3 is CASKGGALDTQYF. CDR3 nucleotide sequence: TGTGCCAGCAAAGGGGGGGCCTTAGATACGCAGTATTTT.

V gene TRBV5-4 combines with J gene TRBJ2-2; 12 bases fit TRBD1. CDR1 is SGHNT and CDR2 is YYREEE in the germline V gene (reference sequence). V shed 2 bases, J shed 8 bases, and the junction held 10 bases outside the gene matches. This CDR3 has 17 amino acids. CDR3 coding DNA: TGTGCCAGCAGCTTACCTGGGACAGGGGGCATCAGTGGGGAGCTGTTTTTT. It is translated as CASSLPGTGGISGELFF.

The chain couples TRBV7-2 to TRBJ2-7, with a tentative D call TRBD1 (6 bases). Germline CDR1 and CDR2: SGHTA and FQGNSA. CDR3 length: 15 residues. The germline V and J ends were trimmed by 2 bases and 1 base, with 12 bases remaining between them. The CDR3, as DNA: TGTGCCAGCAGCTTAAATGGGGGCCAGTCCTACGAGCAGTACTTC. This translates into CASSLNGGQSYEQYF.

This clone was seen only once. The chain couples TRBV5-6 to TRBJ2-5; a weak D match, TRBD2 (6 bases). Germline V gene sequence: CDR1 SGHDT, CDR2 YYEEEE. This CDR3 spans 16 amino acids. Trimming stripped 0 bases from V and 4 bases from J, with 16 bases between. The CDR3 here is CASSLAAGPEVETQYF. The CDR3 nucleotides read TGTGCCAGCAGCTTGGCGGCGGGGCCGGAGGTAGAGACCCAGTACTTC.